Following are 10 T cell receptor beta chains from one sample sequenced in a study of blood T cell repertoires in COVID-19. Only in-frame clones appear in the TCRdb table, and some are missing; sequencing was by immunoSEQ multiplex PCR. The repertoire holds some 330,000 clones, with roughly nine tenths as singletons. Sequencing was carried out using peripheral blood. All receptors derive from a woman in her 30s with COVID-19, enrolled during active disease.

This chain uses TRBV28 with TRBJ2-7, with TRBD2 identical over 8 bases. Per germline, CDR1 MDHEN and CDR2 SYDVKM. The CDR3 has 15 amino acids. V trimming: 7 bases; J trimming: 0 bases; junction bases outside the gene matches: 8. CDR3 nucleotide sequence: TGTGCCAGCACGGGCGGGGGGAGTAGCTCCTACGAGCAGTACGTC. Translating gives CASTGGGSSSYEQYV.

The chain joins TRBV4-3 to TRBJ2-3; 8 positions agree with TRBD2. Germline V gene lookup returns CDR1 LGHNA and CDR2 YSLEER. The CDR3 consists of 17 residues. V lost 4 bases to trimming and J lost 2 bases; unmatched junction nucleotides: 11. The CDR3 sequence: CASSPVSGGGPTDTQYF. The CDR3 DNA is TGCGCCAGCAGCCCCGTAAGCGGCGGGGGGCCCACAGATACGCAGTATTTT.

This chain links TRBV7-9 with TRBJ1-1; a weak D match, TRBD1 (6 bases). The CDR3 loop spans 16 amino acids. V gave up 4 bases and J gave up 0 bases, with 15 bases separating them. From germline, CDR1 is SEHNR and CDR2 FQNEAQ (reference sequence). Here the CDR3 reads CASSSSGGTMNTEAFF. CDR3 sequence (DNA): TGTGCCAGCAGCTCGAGTGGTGGGACAATGAACACTGAAGCTTTCTTT.

This sequence joins TRBV10-3 and TRBJ2-7, with D possibly being TRBD1 (7 bases). The CDR3 totals 15 residues. Germline assignment: CDR1 ENHRY and CDR2 SYGVKD. V was trimmed by 0 bases and J by 2 bases, leaving 11 bases between them. As DNA, the CDR3 is TGTGCCATCAGTGAGTCCGGAGGGGGCACCTACGAGCAGTACTTC. This gives the protein CAISESGGGTYEQYF.

The chain joins TRBV11-2 to TRBJ2-1, with D maybe TRBD1 (6 bases). CDR1 is SGHAT and CDR2 is FQNNGV in the germline V gene. V lost 5 bases to trimming and J lost 5 bases, with 16 bases between them. The CDR3 runs to 15 residues. The CDR3 DNA reads TGTGCCAGCAGCCCCAGAGGACAGACTCACAATGAGCAGTTCTTC. Amino acids: CASSPRGQTHNEQFF.

The chain recombines TRBV4-2 with TRBJ1-1; D is unresolved. Germline V gives CDR1 LGHNA, CDR2 YNFKEQ. Trimming shortened V by 0 bases and J by 5 bases, and 7 bases separated the two germline ends. The CDR3 spans 13 residues. CDR3 sequence: CASSQEGGTEAFF. The CDR3 DNA reads TGTGCCAGCAGCCAAGAGGGAGGGACTGAAGCTTTCTTT.

Note on this clone: At one of its ends the junction is not consistent with the germline gene, which may arise from a read error. J is TRBJ1-1 and V is TRBV27; D is perhaps TRBD1 (5 bases). The CDR3 consists of 13 residues. Germline V CDR1 and CDR2: MNHEY, SMNVEV (reference sequence). This chain's CDR3 is CASSLSPDTEAFF. The DNA of the CDR3 is TGTGCCAGCAGTTTATCTCCGGACACAGAAGCTTTCTTT.

The chain is built from TRBV28 and TRBJ1-1; tentatively, D is TRBD1 (6 bases). V gave up 5 bases and J gave up 4 bases, with 11 bases separating them. The CDR3 extends over 13 amino acids. Germline V CDR1 and CDR2: MDHEN, SYDVKM. CDR3 coding DNA: TGTGCCAGCAGTGCAGAAGGGGGCACTGAAGCTTTCTTT. Translation: CASSAEGGTEAFF.

V and J are TRBV2 and TRBJ2-2; possible D gene TRBD2, 5 bases. Germline lookup yields CDR1 SNHLY and CDR2 FYNNEI. Trimming cost V 4 bases and J 7 bases, with 13 bases left between them. The CDR3 extends over 14 amino acids. The CDR3 loop is CASSAWEMDGELFF. CDR3 bases: TGTGCCAGCAGTGCTTGGGAGATGGACGGGGAGCTGTTTTTT.

The J gene is TRBJ1-5, the V gene TRBV5-1, with TRBD1 matching over 7 bases. This CDR3 comprises 15 residues. Germline V lookup: CDR1 SGHRS, CDR2 YFSETQ. With V trimmed by 0 bases and J by 6 bases, 6 bases remained unmatched. As DNA, the CDR3 is TGCGCCAGCAGCTTGGCACCCAGGGGGAGTCAGCCCCAGCATTTT. This codes for CASSLAPRGSQPQHF.